The rows below give T cell receptor beta chains drawn from one sample of a study of blood T cell repertoires in COVID-19. Sequencing was performed with immunoSEQ multiplex PCR; in TCRdb, only in-frame clones are kept and a portion is missing. The sample has around 220,000 clones; about 85% are singletons. Sequencing was performed on PBMCs or T cells enriched from blood (not recorded which). These receptors originate from a woman in her twenties or thirties with acute COVID-19. Each CDR3 is given with its conserved first and last residue. D genes are given only for firm matches.

CDR3	V	J	length	D
CASSLNRGHSNTGELFF	TRBV27	TRBJ2-2	17	TRBD1
CASSQGLTNEKLFF	TRBV4-1	TRBJ1-4	14	NA
CASSASPTSVQETQYF	TRBV7-2	TRBJ2-5	16	TRBD2
CASKGTGERGEQYF	TRBV6-6	TRBJ2-7	14	TRBD1
CASSPTHPGSGNTIYF	TRBV3-1/TRBV3-2	TRBJ1-3	16	NA
CASSPGQNYEQYF	TRBV12-3/TRBV12-4	TRBJ2-7	13	TRBD1
CANLRDANEKLFF	TRBV2	TRBJ1-4	13	NA
CASSYGGNEQFF	TRBV5-6	TRBJ2-1	12	NA
CASSRTGGGGNTIYF	TRBV7-3	TRBJ1-3	15	TRBD1
CASSYGQGRGGYTF	TRBV6-5	TRBJ1-2	14	TRBD1
CARTTDNQETQYF	TRBV2	TRBJ2-5	13	NA
CASSTGQGASYEQYF	TRBV2	TRBJ2-7	15	TRBD1
CASSPLPGGAFF	TRBV28	TRBJ1-1	12	NA
CASSFLSGRGRSNTGELFF	TRBV7-9	TRBJ2-2	19	TRBD2
CASSPSGTEAFF	TRBV12-3/TRBV12-4	TRBJ1-1	12	NA
CASSTNRGNYGYTF	TRBV28	TRBJ1-2	14	TRBD1
CASMHTRMASTDTQYF	TRBV28	TRBJ2-3	16	NA
CASSYVGGGEQYF	TRBV11-3	TRBJ2-7	13	TRBD2
CASSELRRPNGETQYF	TRBV2	TRBJ2-5	16	NA
CASSPQGKGYNEQFF	TRBV18	TRBJ2-1	15	NA